The 14 T cell receptor beta chains given below trace back to one sample, sequenced in a study of blood T cell repertoires in COVID-19. TCRdb's table, derived via immunoSEQ multiplex PCR, lists solely in-frame clones and lacks some. The table shows more than 85,000 clones, with 87% occurring only once. The material sequenced was peripheral blood. The origin of the receptors is a woman in her 50s with COVID-19, enrolled during active disease.

The chain has TRBV29-1 and TRBJ2-7; D possibly corresponds to TRBD2 (6 bases). The germline V gene has CDR1 SQVTM and CDR2 ANQGSEA. CDR3 size: 12 residues. Trimming cost V 3 bases and J 5 bases, with 11 bases left between them. Here the CDR3 DNA reads TGCAGCGTTGACGGCAGACTAGACGAGCAGTACTTC. This sequence encodes CSVDGRLDEQYF.

The V call is TRBV3-1 (or the pseudogene TRBV3-2), the J call TRBJ2-3; 14 bases are shared with TRBD2. The CDR3 is 15 residues long. Trimming at V came to 2 bases and at J to 9 bases, leaving 4 bases not matched to a gene. CDR1 is LGHDT and CDR2 is YNNKEL in the germline V gene (reference sequence). This CDR3 is CASSQRTSGGPTQYF. CDR3 in DNA: TGTGCCAGCAGCCAAAGGACTAGCGGGGGGCCGACGCAGTATTTT.

The gene calls are TRBV5-4 and TRBJ2-3, with 10 bases matching TRBD2. Germline lookup yields CDR1 SGHNT and CDR2 YYREEE (reference sequence). With 0 bases clipped from V and 0 bases from J, the junction kept 1 base outside the gene matches. This CDR3 is built from 16 residues. The DNA for the CDR3 is TGTGCCAGCAGCTTGGCGGGACTAGCGAGCACAGATACGCAGTATTTT. The encoded protein is CASSLAGLASTDTQYF.

The chain joins TRBV3-1 (or the pseudogene TRBV3-2) to TRBJ2-7, with 9 bases matching TRBD1. Germline V lookup: CDR1 LGHDT, CDR2 YNNKEL (reference sequence). The V gene end was trimmed by 2 bases and the J gene end by 3 bases; junction bases not matched to a gene: 8. This CDR3 contains 16 residues. CDR3 residues: CASSQITGGAGYEQYF. The CDR3 bases are TGTGCCAGCAGCCAAATCACAGGGGGCGCGGGCTACGAGCAGTACTTC.

The rearrangement links TRBV7-6 to TRBJ2-2, with 11 bases identical to TRBD2. The CDR3 sequence is 17 residues long. Germline V gene lookup returns CDR1 SGHVS and CDR2 FNYEAQ. V was pared by 1 base and J by 7 bases, with 8 bases of the junction left unmatched. In DNA, the CDR3 is TGTGCCAGCAGCTTAGAAGATAGCGGGGGGGCAGGCGGGGAGCTGTTTTTT. It yields the protein CASSLEDSGGAGGELFF.

This clone was seen a handful of times. The V and J genes are TRBV4-3 and TRBJ1-2; TRBD1 agrees at 10 bases. CDR3 length: 15 residues. After removal of 3 bases from V and 5 bases from J, the junction contained 6 bases not matched to a gene. Per germline, CDR1 LGHNA and CDR2 YSLEER. The CDR3 DNA sequence: TGCGCCAGCAGCCAGGAAGGACAGGGGGGTTATGGCTACACCTTC. Protein: CASSQEGQGGYGYTF.

The rearrangement joins TRBV4-1 to TRBJ1-1; the D gene is possibly TRBD1 (6 bases). Germline assignment: CDR1 MGHRA and CDR2 YSYEKL. V was trimmed by 2 bases and J by 3 bases, leaving 16 bases between them. This CDR3 comprises 16 residues. The CDR3 region has the DNA TGCGCCAGCAGCCAACACAGGGAGTTGGGGTACACTGAAGCTTTCTTT. Protein product: CASSQHRELGYTEAFF.

This rearrangement joins TRBV4-1 to TRBJ1-5, with D possibly matching TRBD1 (6 bases). The length of the CDR3 is 13 residues. The germline CDR1 and CDR2 sequences are MGHRA and YSYEKL. V was pared by 2 bases and J by 10 bases, with 12 bases between. CDR3 protein: CASSQSRGFPQHF. As DNA, the CDR3 is TGCGCCAGCAGCCAAAGCAGGGGATTCCCCCAGCATTTT.

The chain joins TRBV19 to TRBJ2-5; 14 nucleotides match TRBD2. This CDR3 is built from 15 residues. The V gene's germline CDR1 is LNHDA and CDR2 SQIVND (reference sequence). Trimming removed 8 bases from V and 2 bases from J; junction bases left unmatched: 4. The CDR3 loop reads CASSGLAGGQETQYF. CDR3 nucleotide sequence: TGTGCCAGTTCAGGACTAGCGGGGGGACAAGAGACCCAGTACTTC.

The chain uses TRBV18 and TRBJ2-1; a possible D gene is TRBD2 (5 bases). Germline values: CDR1 KGHSH, CDR2 LQKENI. CDR3 length: 16 residues. V dropped 0 bases and J dropped 4 bases, with 13 bases sitting between them. CDR3 sequence (DNA): TGTGCCAGCTCACCACCGGTGCTAGCCGGGTACAATGAGCAGTTCTTC. Translating gives CASSPPVLAGYNEQFF.

The chain combines TRBV5-4 with TRBJ2-3, with 16 bases matching TRBD2. V dropped 3 bases and J dropped 4; count of bases not matched to a gene: 8. The CDR3 is 18 residues long. In germline, CDR1 is SGHNT, CDR2 YYREEE (reference sequence). The CDR3 loop is CASSSGTSGGANPDTQYF. CDR3 nucleotide sequence: TGTGCCAGCAGCTCCGGGACTAGCGGGGGGGCGAACCCAGATACGCAGTATTTT.

The chain is built from TRBV25-1 and TRBJ1-1; TRBD1 is a possible D gene (5 bases). CDR1 and CDR2 (germline): MGHDK, SYGVNS. The length of the CDR3 is 15 residues. V was trimmed by 1 base and J by 4 bases, leaving 13 bases between them. The CDR3 loop is CASSELGQGVTEAFF. CDR3 DNA sequence: TGTGCCAGCAGTGAATTAGGGCAGGGCGTCACTGAAGCTTTCTTT.

This chain joins TRBV28 and TRBJ2-3; 8 bases match TRBD2. The V and J ends lost 3 bases and 4 bases, in that order; junction bases with no gene match: 12. From germline, CDR1 is MDHEN and CDR2 SYDVKM. The CDR3 has 17 amino acids. CDR3 nucleotide sequence: TGTGCCAGCAGTTTGGTCGAGCGGGGGCCCGGGGCAGATACGCAGTATTTT. It encodes CASSLVERGPGADTQYF. Supplemented by reference TRBV28 and TRBJ2-3, the full variable domain reads DVKVTQSSRYLVKRTGEKVFLECVQDMDHENMFWYRQDPGLGLRLIYFSYDVKMKEKGDIPEGYSVSREKKERFSLILESASTNQTSMYLCASSLVERGPGADTQYFGPGTRLTVL.

The V call is TRBV9, the J call TRBJ2-6, with D tentatively TRBD1 (6 bases). The CDR3 extends over 19 amino acids. The V and J ends lost 4 bases and 1 base respectively, with 21 bases between them. The germline CDR1 and CDR2 sequences are SGDLS and YYNGEE. CDR3 bases: TGTGCCAGCAGCTCCCGGGTGGGGCAGGGGTTGTCTGGGGCCAACGTCCTGACTTTC. Protein product: CASSSRVGQGLSGANVLTF.